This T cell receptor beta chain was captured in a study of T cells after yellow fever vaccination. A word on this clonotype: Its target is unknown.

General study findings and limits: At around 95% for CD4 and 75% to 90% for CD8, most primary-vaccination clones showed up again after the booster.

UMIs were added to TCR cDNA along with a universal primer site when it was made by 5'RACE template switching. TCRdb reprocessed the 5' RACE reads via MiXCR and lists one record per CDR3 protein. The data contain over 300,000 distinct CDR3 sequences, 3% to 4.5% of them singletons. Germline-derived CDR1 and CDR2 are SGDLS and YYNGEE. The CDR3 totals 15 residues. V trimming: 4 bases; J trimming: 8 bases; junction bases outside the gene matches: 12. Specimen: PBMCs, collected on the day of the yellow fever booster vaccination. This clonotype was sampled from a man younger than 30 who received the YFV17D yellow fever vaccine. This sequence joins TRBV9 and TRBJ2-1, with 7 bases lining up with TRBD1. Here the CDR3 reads CASSPSPGGVYEQFF. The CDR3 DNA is TGTGCCAGCAGCCCCTCTCCAGGGGGTGTGTATGAGCAGTTCTTC. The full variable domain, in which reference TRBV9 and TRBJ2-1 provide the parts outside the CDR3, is DSGVTQTPKHLITATGQRVTLRCSPRSGDLSVYWYQQSLDQGLQFLIQYYNGEERAKGNILERFSAQQFPDLHSELNLSSLELGDSALYFCASSPSPGGVYEQFFGPGTRLTVL.